This passage covers 8 T cell receptor beta chains from one sample sequenced in a study of T cell changes during pregnancy in multiple sclerosis. The data were produced by immunoSEQ multiplex PCR, yet TCRdb's version contains in-frame clones alone and is incomplete. The sample records some 60,000 clones, about nine tenths being singletons. This specimen was peripheral blood, taken in the third trimester of pregnancy. Receptor source: a female donor in good health, enrolled as a control in a pregnancy study.

This chain uses TRBV18 with TRBJ1-2; 9 nucleotides agree with TRBD1. The germline V gene encodes CDR1 KGHSH and CDR2 LQKENI. The CDR3 has 15 amino acids. The J segment lost 5 bases and the V segment lost 3 bases, leaving 7 bases of the junction unmatched. In DNA form, the CDR3 reads TGTGCCAGCTCACCCCTCCCGGGACAGGGTTATGGCTACACCTTC. As protein: CASSPLPGQGYGYTF. The complete variable domain, with remaining parts taken from reference TRBV18 and TRBJ1-2, reads NAGVMQNPRHLVRRRGQEARLRCSPMKGHSHVYWYRQLPEEGLKFMVYLQKENIIDESGMPKERFSAEFPKEGPSILRIQQVVRGDSAAYFCASSPLPGQGYGYTFGSGTRLTVV.

The V call is TRBV11-2, the J call TRBJ2-1, with a tentative D call TRBD2 (6 bases). The CDR3 totals 16 residues. The germline V and J ends were trimmed by 2 bases and 7 bases, with 18 bases remaining between them. Per the germline V gene, CDR1 is SGHAT and CDR2 is FQNNGV. CDR3 residues: CASSLHPSGLGNEQFF. CDR3 bases: TGTGCCAGCAGCTTACATCCCAGCGGGCTCGGGAATGAGCAGTTCTTC.

This clone was seen just once. The J gene is TRBJ1-2, the V gene TRBV6-1; D ambiguous. Germline CDR1 and CDR2: MNHNS and SASEGT. The V end lost 6 bases, the J end lost 2 bases, and 10 bases lay between the germline ends. This CDR3 is built from 13 residues. CDR3 sequence reads: CASRITENYGYTF. The DNA for the CDR3 is TGTGCCAGCAGGATAACAGAAAACTATGGCTACACCTTC.

The chain employs TRBV30 and TRBJ2-7; 7 positions agree with TRBD1. The CDR3 has 13 amino acids. Germline-derived CDR1 and CDR2 are GTSNPN and SVGIG (reference sequence). V dropped 5 bases and J dropped 7; count of bases not matched to a gene: 11. The CDR3 nucleotides read TGTGCCTGGGGGGACAGTCCCCTTCGGGAGCAGTACTTC. This gives the protein CAWGDSPLREQYF.

This chain joins TRBV18 and TRBJ1-2, with a possible D match to TRBD1 (6 bases). V was shortened by 5 bases and J by 4 bases, with 20 bases between the two germline ends. This CDR3 is 16 amino acids long. CDR1 is KGHSH, CDR2 LQKENI, per germline. CDR3 DNA sequence: TGTGCCAGCTCAAAGGGCAATATGCAGGGGTCCTATGGCTACACCTTC. As protein: CASSKGNMQGSYGYTF.

The chain carries TRBV29-1 and TRBJ1-1; D might be TRBD1 (5 bases). Trimming shortened V by 0 bases and J by 3 bases, and 8 bases separated the two germline ends. This CDR3 comprises 13 residues. Germline V gives CDR1 SQVTM, CDR2 ANQGSEA. The CDR3 DNA is TGCAGCGTTGAAGAGCAGGGTTACACTGAAGCTTTCTTT. Amino acid sequence: CSVEEQGYTEAFF.

This chain links TRBV9 with TRBJ1-4; 10 positions agree with TRBD1. Germline-derived CDR1 and CDR2 are SGDLS and YYNGEE. The CDR3 is 14 residues long. V shed 3 bases and J 5 bases; nucleotides not matched to a gene: 1. CDR3 sequence reads: CASSADRGNEKLFF. CDR3 in DNA: TGTGCCAGCAGCGCGGACAGGGGGAATGAAAAACTGTTTTTT. Drawing the rest from reference TRBV9 and TRBJ1-4, the complete variable domain is DSGVTQTPKHLITATGQRVTLRCSPRSGDLSVYWYQQSLDQGLQFLIQYYNGEERAKGNILERFSAQQFPDLHSELNLSSLELGDSALYFCASSADRGNEKLFFGSGTQLSVL.

The chain joins TRBV7-2 to TRBJ1-1; unclear D gene. Germline CDR1 and CDR2: SGHTA and FQGNSA. V was cut by 4 bases and J by 5 bases, with 14 bases left in between. The CDR3 length is 14 residues. The CDR3 sequence is CASSSPLRVTEAFF. The CDR3 nucleotides read TGTGCCAGCAGCTCCCCCCTGCGCGTGACTGAAGCTTTCTTT.